These 26 T cell receptor beta chains were all obtained from the same sample, sequenced in a study of early T cells in non-severe SARS-CoV-2 infection. From the 5' RACE reads, TCRdb called clonotypes with MiXCR, one entry per CDR3 protein. The sample contains around 61,000 distinct CDR3 sequences, less than 14% of which appear only once. Sequencing was carried out using whole blood. These receptor sequences come from an adult who was a healthcare worker with PCR-confirmed SARS-CoV-2 infection or an uninfected control (not recorded which).

This clonotype has a count of ten or more. The chain has TRBV30 and TRBJ1-5; the D gene is possibly TRBD1 (5 bases). This CDR3 is 13 amino acids long. Deletions cut 5 bases from V and 3 bases from J, with 11 bases between. Germline V gene lookup returns CDR1 GTSNPN and CDR2 SVGIG (reference sequence). The CDR3 nucleotides read TGTGCCTGGGATCAGGGCAACAATCAGCCCCAGCATTTT. It is translated as CAWDQGNNQPQHF.

This clonotype was counted at least ten times. A junction end diverges from the germline sequence, so it may reflect a read error. The chain combines TRBV20-1 with TRBJ2-3; TRBD1 is a possible D gene (6 bases). Germline CDR1 and CDR2: DFQATT and SNEGSKA (reference sequence). CDR3 length: 12 amino acids. Written as DNA, the CDR3 is TGCAGTGCTGGAGAGGGGGCAGATACGCAGTATTTT. This sequence encodes CSAGEGADTQYF.

This clonotype was found a few times. The V call is TRBV6-5, the J call TRBJ1-1, with unresolved D. There are 13 residues in the CDR3. CDR1 is MNHEY and CDR2 is SVGAGI in the germline V gene. Trimming shortened V by 3 bases and J by 1 base, and 6 bases separated the two germline ends. Here the CDR3 reads CASSYNPNTEAFF. DNA of the CDR3: TGTGCCAGCAGTTATAACCCGAACACTGAAGCTTTCTTT.

This clonotype has a count of ten or more. The V gene is TRBV5-1, the J gene TRBJ1-1; D may be TRBD1 (5 bases). This CDR3 comprises 13 residues. CDR1 is SGHRS, CDR2 YFSETQ, per germline. V lost 0 bases to trimming and J lost 6 bases, with 9 bases between them. CDR3 sequence: CASSLAVTAEAFF. The CDR3 DNA is TGCGCCAGCAGCTTGGCCGTGACAGCTGAAGCTTTCTTT.

This clonotype was picked up many times. The V and J genes are TRBV27 and TRBJ2-6, with D perhaps assigned TRBD1 or TRBD2 (5 bases each). Per germline, CDR1 MNHEY and CDR2 SMNVEV (reference sequence). The CDR3 length is 18 residues. Trimming removed 5 bases at V and 0 bases at J, with 17 bases between. The CDR3 DNA follows: TGTGCCAGCAGTGTCGGACACGGGGTCCCCTCTGGGGCCAACGTCCTGACTTTC. It yields the protein CASSVGHGVPSGANVLTF.

At least ten counts were recorded for this clonotype. The gene calls are TRBV7-8 and TRBJ1-1, with D possibly TRBD1 on 5 matching bases. The germline CDR1 and CDR2 sequences are SGHVS and FQNEAQ. Trimming cost V 2 bases and J 0 bases, with 10 bases left between them. The CDR3 totals 15 residues. CDR3 DNA sequence: TGTGCCAGCAGCTTATTTGAGGGGATGAACACTGAAGCTTTCTTT. Translated, it gives CASSLFEGMNTEAFF.

This chain joins TRBV29-1 and TRBJ2-7; unclear D gene. The germline V and J ends were trimmed by 7 bases and 4 bases, with 8 bases remaining between them. The CDR3 is 10 residues long. Germline V gene lookup returns CDR1 SQVTM and CDR2 ANQGSEA. The CDR3: CSALGYEQYF. The CDR3 DNA reads TGCAGCGCCTTAGGGTACGAGCAGTACTTC.

This clonotype has only a few counts. The chain uses TRBV14 and TRBJ2-2, with D unclear. The V and J ends lost 2 bases and 2 bases respectively, with 0 bases between them. CDR1 and CDR2 (germline): SGHDN, FVKESK. The length of the CDR3 is 12 residues. CDR3 in DNA: TGTGCCAGCAGCCAAAACACCGGGGAGCTGTTTTTT. Its protein is CASSQNTGELFF.

The sample holds many counts of this clonotype. The chain uses TRBV18 and TRBJ1-1; D is unresolved. The CDR3 is made up of 11 amino acids. The V gene lost 0 bases and the J gene lost 7 bases, with 3 bases spanning the gap. Germline values: CDR1 KGHSH, CDR2 LQKENI. The CDR3 DNA is TGTGCCAGCTCACCACCGAATGAAGCTTTCTTT. This sequence encodes CASSPPNEAFF.

The rearrangement uses TRBV9 and TRBJ2-2; D not resolved. CDR1 and CDR2 from the germline V gene are SGDLS and YYNGEE. This CDR3 region has 15 residues. The germline V and J ends were trimmed by 5 bases and 7 bases, with 18 bases remaining between them. The CDR3 reads CASRPRAEKHGELFF. CDR3 bases: TGTGCCAGCAGACCGCGTGCAGAGAAGCACGGGGAGCTGTTTTTT.

This clonotype was detected ten times or more. The rearrangement uses TRBV10-3 and TRBJ1-2, with 8 bases identical to TRBD1. Germline lookup yields CDR1 ENHRY and CDR2 SYGVKD. Trimming took 6 bases from V and 5 from J; bases not matched to a gene: 14. There are 16 residues in the CDR3. DNA of the CDR3: TGTGCCATCAGGATTCGCCCGGGACAGGCCATATATGGCTACACCTTC. It specifies CAIRIRPGQAIYGYTF.

This clonotype was detected many times. This chain joins TRBV6-5 and TRBJ2-2; 12 positions agree with TRBD2. The germline V gene encodes CDR1 MNHEY and CDR2 SVGAGI. Trimming removed 7 bases from V and 15 bases from J; junction bases left unmatched: 9. The CDR3 has 13 amino acids. DNA for the CDR3: TGTGCCAGCACCGGACTAGCGGGGACGTGGTTGTTTTTT. It yields the protein CASTGLAGTWLFF.

This rearrangement joins TRBV20-1 to TRBJ2-7; TRBD1 matches at 8 bases. Looked up from germline, CDR1 is DFQATT and CDR2 is SNEGSKA (reference sequence). The CDR3 is 11 amino acids. V trimming: 4 bases; J trimming: 7 bases; junction bases outside the gene matches: 3. In nucleotides, the CDR3 is TGCAGTGCTACAGGGGGCTGGGAGCAGTACTTC. Protein: CSATGGWEQYF.

This clonotype appeared many times. This rearrangement joins TRBV2 to TRBJ1-6; D remains unclear. Germline V gives CDR1 SNHLY, CDR2 FYNNEI. CDR3 size: 10 residues. The V and J ends lost 6 bases and 9 bases respectively, with 3 bases between them. Written as DNA, the CDR3 is TGTGCCAGCAGGGGTTCACCCCTCCACTTT. Translation gives CASRGSPLHF. The full variable domain, completed using reference TRBV2 and TRBJ1-6, is EPEVTQTPSHQVTQMGQEVILRCVPISNHLYFYWYRQILGQKVEFLVSFYNNEISEKSEIFDDQFSVERPDGSNFTLKIRSTKLEDSAMYFCASRGSPLHFGNGTRLTVT.

This clonotype was counted ten times or more. The V and J genes are TRBV20-1 and TRBJ1-5, with 8 nucleotides matching TRBD1. V lost 0 bases to trimming and J lost 0 bases; unmatched junction nucleotides: 16. This CDR3 comprises 20 residues. Germline V gene data show CDR1 as DFQATT and CDR2 as SNEGSKA (reference sequence). The CDR3 sequence: CSARDYQGASSLCSNQPQHF. The DNA of the CDR3 is TGCAGTGCTAGAGATTACCAGGGGGCATCTTCACTGTGTAGCAATCAGCCCCAGCATTTT.

This clonotype showed up just a few times. This rearrangement joins TRBV2 to TRBJ2-7; D is uncertain. The V end lost 3 bases, the J end lost 1 base, and 7 bases lay between the germline ends. The CDR3 is made up of 13 amino acids. Germline V lookup: CDR1 SNHLY, CDR2 FYNNEI. CDR3 region: CASSDGRSYEQYF. CDR3 bases: TGTGCCAGCAGTGACGGCAGGTCCTACGAGCAGTACTTC.

This clonotype was recorded many times. The chain joins TRBV12-3 or TRBV12-4 to TRBJ2-5; D might be TRBD1 or TRBD2, each matching 5 bases. The V end lost 3 bases, the J end lost 2 bases, and 16 bases lay between the germline ends. The CDR3 has 16 amino acids. The CDR3 loop reads CASSFGARGPQETQYF. CDR3 in DNA: TGTGCCAGCAGTTTCGGCGCCCGGGGACCTCAAGAGACCCAGTACTTC.

This clonotype was detected many times. The J gene is TRBJ2-1, the V gene TRBV7-9; D call uncertain. The CDR3 contains 11 residues. Germline V CDR1 and CDR2: SEHNR, FQNEAQ (reference sequence). With 8 bases removed from V and 2 bases from J, the gap between germline ends came to 4 bases. Here the CDR3 reads CASGAYNEQFF. CDR3 sequence (DNA): TGTGCCAGCGGGGCCTACAATGAGCAGTTCTTC.

This clonotype has more than one count but fewer than ten. The chain uses TRBV10-2 and TRBJ2-1, with TRBD2 matching 8 bases. The CDR3 extends over 18 amino acids. Trimming at V came to 3 bases and at J to 1 base, leaving 11 bases not matched to a gene. The germline V gene encodes CDR1 WSHSY and CDR2 SAAADI. The CDR3 loop is CASSEGAGGLFSYNEQFF. CDR3 coding DNA: TGCGCCAGCAGTGAAGGTGCGGGGGGCCTATTTTCCTACAATGAGCAGTTCTTC.

The sample holds many counts of this clonotype. The J gene is TRBJ2-1, the V gene TRBV9, with 9 nucleotides matching TRBD2. Germline V gene data show CDR1 as SGDLS and CDR2 as YYNGEE. The CDR3 consists of 16 residues. V was pared by 4 bases and J by 9 bases, with 14 bases of the junction left unmatched. DNA of the CDR3: TGTGCCAGCAGCCCCCGCTCCGGGACTAGCTCCACTGAGCAGTTCTTC. This sequence encodes CASSPRSGTSSTEQFF.

This clonotype was seen only a few times. This chain connects TRBV15 to TRBJ2-3; 13 bases match TRBD2. CDR1 and CDR2 (germline): LNHNV, YYDKDF (reference sequence). The length of the CDR3 is 20 residues. The junction had 9 bases not matched to a gene; V was cut back by 0 bases and J by 0 bases. CDR3 sequence reads: CATSRDIGLAGARSTDTQYF. The CDR3 DNA reads TGTGCCACCAGCAGAGATATAGGACTAGCGGGGGCCAGAAGCACAGATACGCAGTATTTT.

This clonotype has a count of ten or more. The chain recombines TRBV12-3 or TRBV12-4 with TRBJ1-1; TRBD1 aligns across 7 bases. V dropped 4 bases and J dropped 1; count of bases not matched to a gene: 0. The CDR3 has 13 residues. The chain's CDR3 is CASSWTGNTEAFF. The CDR3 region has the DNA TGTGCCAGCAGTTGGACAGGGAACACTGAAGCTTTCTTT.

The J gene is TRBJ2-7, the V gene TRBV12-3 or TRBV12-4; 10 bases agree with TRBD1. The CDR3 is 15 amino acids. J lost 0 bases, V lost 5 bases, and 4 bases had no gene match. Written as DNA, the CDR3 is TGTGCCAGCAGTGCTCGGGACAGGGGCTCCTACGAGCAGTACTTC. Translated: CASSARDRGSYEQYF.

The chain is built from TRBV6-6 and TRBJ2-7; 8 bases are a match to TRBD2. Trimming removed 0 bases from V and 5 bases from J; junction bases left unmatched: 6. The CDR3 sequence is 15 residues long. Germline CDR1 reads MNHNY; CDR2 reads SVGAGI (reference sequence). CDR3 DNA sequence: TGTGCCAGCAGTTACTCCCGAGCGGGGGTACACGAGCAGTACTTC. It yields the protein CASSYSRAGVHEQYF.

This clonotype appeared many times. This chain joins TRBV10-3 and TRBJ2-7, with 8 bases fitting TRBD1. The ends lost 10 bases at V and 3 bases at J; junction bases unmatched: 11. Germline V gene data show CDR1 as ENHRY and CDR2 as SYGVKD. This CDR3 has 14 residues. The CDR3 bases are TGTGCCACCAGAAAGGGACAGGAGCTCTACGAGCAGTACTTC. Encoded protein: CATRKGQELYEQYF.

This clonotype showed up just a few times. This chain links TRBV5-1 with TRBJ1-1, with TRBD1 matching over 8 bases. Germline lookup yields CDR1 SGHRS and CDR2 YFSETQ. The CDR3 has 14 amino acids. The trim removed 2 bases at V and 4 bases at J, leaving 4 bases unmatched. The DNA of the CDR3 is TGCGCCAGCAGCTTAGGGGACAGGAGCACTGAAGCTTTCTTT. This encodes CASSLGDRSTEAFF.